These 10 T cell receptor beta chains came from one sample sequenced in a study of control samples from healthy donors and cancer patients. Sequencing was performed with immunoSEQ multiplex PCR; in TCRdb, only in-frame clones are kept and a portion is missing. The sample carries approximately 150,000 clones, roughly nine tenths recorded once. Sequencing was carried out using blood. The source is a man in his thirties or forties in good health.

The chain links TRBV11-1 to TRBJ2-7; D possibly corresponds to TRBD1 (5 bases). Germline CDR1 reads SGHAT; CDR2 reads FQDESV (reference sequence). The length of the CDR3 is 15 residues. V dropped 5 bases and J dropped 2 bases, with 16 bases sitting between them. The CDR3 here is CASSLLDSRAYEQYF. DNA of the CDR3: TGTGCCAGCAGCCTACTCGACAGCCGGGCCTACGAGCAGTACTTC.

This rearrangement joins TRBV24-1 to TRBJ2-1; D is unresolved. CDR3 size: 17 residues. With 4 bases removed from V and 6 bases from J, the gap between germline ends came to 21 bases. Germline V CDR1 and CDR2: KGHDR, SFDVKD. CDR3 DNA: TGTGCCACCAGTGACTACCGACTGCCCCCGAAACCCAATGAGCAGTTCTTC. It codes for CATSDYRLPPKPNEQFF.

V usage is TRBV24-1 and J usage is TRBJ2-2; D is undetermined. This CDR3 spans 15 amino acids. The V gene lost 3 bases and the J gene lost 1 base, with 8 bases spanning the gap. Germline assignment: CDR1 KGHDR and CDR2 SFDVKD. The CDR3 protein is CATSDDYQNTGELFF. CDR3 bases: TGTGCCACCAGTGATGATTATCAGAACACCGGGGAGCTGTTTTTT.

The CDR3 region has the DNA TGTGCCAGCAGCCCCGCATTGTCCGGCGAGCAGTACTTC. It yields the protein CASSPALSGEQYF. V and J are TRBV7-9 and TRBJ2-7, with D unclear. V gave up 5 bases and J gave up 6 bases, with 14 bases separating them. The CDR3 length is 13 residues. The germline V gene has CDR1 SEHNR and CDR2 FQNEAQ (reference sequence). Full variable domain (remainder filled in from reference TRBV7-9 and TRBJ2-7): DTGVSQNPRHKITKRGQNVTFRCDPISEHNRLYWYRQTLGQGPEFLTYFQNEAQLEKSRLLSDRFSAERPKGSFSTLEIQRTEQGDSAMYLCASSPALSGEQYFGPGTRLTVT.

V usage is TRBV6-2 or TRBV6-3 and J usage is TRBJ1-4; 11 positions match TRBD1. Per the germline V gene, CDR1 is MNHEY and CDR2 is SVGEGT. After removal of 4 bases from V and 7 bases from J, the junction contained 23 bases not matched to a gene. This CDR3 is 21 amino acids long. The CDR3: CASSLTLDLGQGAFSGEKLFF. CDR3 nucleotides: TGTGCCAGCAGTTTGACCCTCGACTTAGGACAGGGGGCTTTTTCTGGTGAAAAACTGTTTTTT.

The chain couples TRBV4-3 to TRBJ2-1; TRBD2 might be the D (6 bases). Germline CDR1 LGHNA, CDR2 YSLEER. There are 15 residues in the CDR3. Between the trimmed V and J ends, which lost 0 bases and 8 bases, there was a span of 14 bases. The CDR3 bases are TGCGCCAGCAGCCAAGATCCGGGACTTTCGGATGAGCAGTTCTTC. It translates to CASSQDPGLSDEQFF.

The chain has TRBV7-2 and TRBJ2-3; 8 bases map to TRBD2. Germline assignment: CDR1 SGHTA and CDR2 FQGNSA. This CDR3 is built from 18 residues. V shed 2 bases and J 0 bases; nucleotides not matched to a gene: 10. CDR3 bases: TGTGCCAGCAGCTTACCAGCGGGGGCGTCAAGGAGCACAGATACGCAGTATTTT. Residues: CASSLPAGASRSTDTQYF.

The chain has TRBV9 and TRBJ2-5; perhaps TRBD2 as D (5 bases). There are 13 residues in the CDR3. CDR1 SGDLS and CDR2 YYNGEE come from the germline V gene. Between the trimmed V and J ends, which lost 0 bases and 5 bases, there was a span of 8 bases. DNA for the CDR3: TGTGCCAGCAGCGTAGCTCGCGGGGAGACCCAGTACTTC. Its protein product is CASSVARGETQYF.

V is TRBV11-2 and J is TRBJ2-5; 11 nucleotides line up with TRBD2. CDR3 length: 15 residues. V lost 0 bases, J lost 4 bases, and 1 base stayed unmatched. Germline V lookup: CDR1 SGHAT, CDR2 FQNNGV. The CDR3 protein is CASSLELAGGETQYF. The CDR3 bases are TGTGCCAGCAGCTTAGAGCTAGCGGGGGGAGAGACCCAGTACTTC.

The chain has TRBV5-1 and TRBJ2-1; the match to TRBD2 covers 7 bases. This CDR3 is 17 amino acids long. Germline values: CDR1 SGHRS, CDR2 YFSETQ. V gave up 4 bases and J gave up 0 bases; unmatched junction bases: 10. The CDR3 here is CASSPVPSGSSYNEQFF. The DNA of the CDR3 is TGCGCCAGCAGCCCGGTCCCTAGCGGCAGCTCCTACAATGAGCAGTTCTTC.